These 5 T cell receptor beta chains originate from one sample sequenced in a study of Graves' ophthalmopathy and Graves' hyperthyroidism. RNA transcripts were the template, and TCR beta CDR3 regions were amplified from them. First-round RT-PCR used HTBI primers; second-round multiplex PCR followed. Each CDR3 protein is one row after TCRdb ran MiXCR on the multiplex PCR reads. Of hundreds of thousands of distinct CDR3 sequences listed, 15% to 17% are singletons. The specimen sequenced was peripheral blood. These receptors were obtained from a woman in her late teens or twenties with stable Graves' hyperthyroidism.

The V and J genes are TRBV4-1 and TRBJ1-5, with 7 nucleotides matching TRBD1. V gave up 5 bases and J gave up 4 bases; unmatched junction bases: 5. Germline lookup yields CDR1 MGHRA and CDR2 YSYEKL. This CDR3 is built from 14 residues. CDR3 residues: CASSAGQLNQPQHF. CDR3 nucleotide sequence: TGCGCCAGCAGCGCGGGACAGCTTAATCAGCCCCAGCATTTT.

This clonotype was found a few times. This rearrangement joins TRBV6-1 to TRBJ2-5; either TRBD1 or TRBD2 may supply D (5 bases each). Trimming cost V 4 bases and J 2 bases, with 14 bases left between them. CDR3 length: 15 amino acids. Germline-derived CDR1 and CDR2 are MNHNS and SASEGT. Here the CDR3 DNA reads TGTGCCAGCAGTGCTGGGGGAGATTGGCAAGAGACCCAGTACTTC. Protein product: CASSAGGDWQETQYF.

With respect to this clonotype: This may arise from a read error, as a much more abundant clone is one base away. The conserved phenylalanine or tryptophan is not found at the CDR3 terminus, so this likely reflects a read error. The V and J genes are TRBV27 and TRBJ1-5; D gene uncertain. This CDR3 comprises 14 residues. Germline CDR1 reads MNHEY; CDR2 reads SMNVEV (reference sequence). The V and J ends lost 3 bases and 6 bases respectively, with 12 bases between them. The CDR3, as DNA: TGTGCCAGCAGTTTTCGTCGGGAGGTTCAGCCCCAGCATGTT. This sequence encodes CASSFRREVQPQHV.

A note on this clonotype: A much larger clone lies a single base off, so this may be a read error. J is TRBJ2-6 and V is TRBV20-1; the D gene is possibly TRBD1 (6 bases). The CDR3 spans 15 residues. The germline gives CDR1 DFQATT, CDR2 SNEGSKA (reference sequence). The CDR3 DNA reads as TGCAGTGCTTACATGGGGGCGTCTGGGGCCAACGTCCTGAGTTTC. Translating gives CSAYMGASGANVLSF.

This clonotype was picked up many times. This chain uses TRBV5-4 with TRBJ1-1; 9 bases are a match to TRBD1. V trimming: 5 bases; J trimming: 7 bases; junction bases outside the gene matches: 9. The CDR3 consists of 14 residues. Looked up from germline, CDR1 is SGHNT and CDR2 is YYREEE (reference sequence). CDR3 sequence: CASSRQGVGGEAFF. CDR3 DNA: TGTGCCAGCAGTCGACAGGGGGTAGGAGGTGAAGCTTTCTTT.